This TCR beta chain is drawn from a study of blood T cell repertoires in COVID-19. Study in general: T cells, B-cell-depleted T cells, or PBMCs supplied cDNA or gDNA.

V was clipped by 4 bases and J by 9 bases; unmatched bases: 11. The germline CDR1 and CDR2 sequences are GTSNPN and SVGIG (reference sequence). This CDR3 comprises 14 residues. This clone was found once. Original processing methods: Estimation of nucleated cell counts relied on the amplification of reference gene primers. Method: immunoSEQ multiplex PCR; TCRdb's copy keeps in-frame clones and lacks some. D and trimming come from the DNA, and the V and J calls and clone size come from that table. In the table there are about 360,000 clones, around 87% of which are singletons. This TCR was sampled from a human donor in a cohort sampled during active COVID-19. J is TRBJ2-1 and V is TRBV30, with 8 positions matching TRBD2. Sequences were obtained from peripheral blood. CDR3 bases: TGTGCCTGGAAAACGGGAGGGCCCAGAGGTGAGCAGTTCTTC. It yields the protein CAWKTGGPRGEQFF.